This passage covers 14 T cell receptor beta chains from one sample sequenced in a study of blood T cell repertoires in COVID-19. The assay was immunoSEQ multiplex PCR, and TCRdb's table has in-frame clones only and misses some. The table records some 80,000 clones, 88% of them present only once. Sequencing input: peripheral blood. The receptors originated from a human donor in a cohort sampled during active COVID-19.

The chain has TRBV15 and TRBJ1-5; TRBD1 aligns across 9 bases. With V trimmed by 4 bases and J by 3 bases, 4 bases remained unmatched. The germline gives CDR1 LNHNV, CDR2 YYDKDF (reference sequence). This CDR3 comprises 15 residues. CDR3 amino acids: CATSTGTGPNQPQHF. The CDR3 DNA is TGTGCCACCAGCACCGGGACAGGGCCCAATCAGCCCCAGCATTTT.

This rearrangement joins TRBV28 to TRBJ1-3, with D possibly being TRBD1 (5 bases). This CDR3 contains 13 residues. Germline V gene lookup returns CDR1 MDHEN and CDR2 SYDVKM. Trimming took 3 bases from V and 7 from J, leaving 10 bases between them. The CDR3 nucleotides are TGTGCCAGCAGTTTGGACACGGGCAACACCATATATTTT. This encodes CASSLDTGNTIYF.

The chain is built from TRBV4-3 and TRBJ1-2, with a tentative D call TRBD1 (5 bases). Trimming left V 4 bases short and J 1 base short, with 7 bases between. The CDR3 sequence is 13 residues long. Germline-derived CDR1 and CDR2 are LGHNA and YSLEER. The CDR3, as DNA: TGCGCCAGCAGCCCCGACAGTAACTATGGCTACACCTTC. Amino acids: CASSPDSNYGYTF.

This chain uses TRBV19 with TRBJ1-3, with unresolved D. The V end was cut by 3 bases, the J end by 0 bases, with 9 bases between. The germline V gene encodes CDR1 LNHDA and CDR2 SQIVND (reference sequence). The CDR3 totals 15 residues. The CDR3 protein is CASSMLGSSGNTIYF. In DNA, the CDR3 is TGTGCCAGTAGTATGTTAGGGAGCTCTGGAAACACCATATATTTT.

The chain uses TRBV3-1 (or the pseudogene TRBV3-2) and TRBJ2-7; 10 bases fit TRBD1. The CDR3 extends over 14 amino acids. CDR1 and CDR2 from the germline V gene are LGHDT and YNNKEL (reference sequence). The J segment lost 4 bases and the V segment lost 4 bases, leaving 4 bases of the junction unmatched. The CDR3 region has the DNA TGTGCCAGCAGCCCCGGGACAGGGGCTTACGAGCAGTACTTC. This sequence encodes CASSPGTGAYEQYF.

The V and J genes are TRBV6-2 or TRBV6-3 and TRBJ1-5; D perhaps matches TRBD1 (6 bases). The CDR3 is made up of 17 amino acids. V was trimmed by 2 bases and J by 2 bases, leaving 16 bases between them. Germline CDR1 and CDR2: MNHEY and SVGEGT. The CDR3 here is CASSYARQEKGNQPQHF. CDR3 nucleotide sequence: TGTGCCAGCAGTTACGCTCGACAGGAGAAGGGCAATCAGCCCCAGCATTTT.

The chain carries TRBV11-2 and TRBJ2-1; possibly TRBD2 for D (7 bases). Germline lookup yields CDR1 SGHAT and CDR2 FQNNGV. CDR3 length equals 16 residues. Trimming removed 6 bases from V and 4 bases from J, with 19 bases in between. This chain's CDR3 is CASRSPGGGPYNEQFF. In DNA, the CDR3 is TGTGCCAGCAGGTCCCCGGGCGGGGGCCCTTACAATGAGCAGTTCTTC.

The chain recombines TRBV7-2 with TRBJ2-5, with TRBD2 matching 8 bases. With V trimmed by 0 bases and J by 1 base, 4 bases remained unmatched. The CDR3 has 16 amino acids. Germline V gene sequence: CDR1 SGHTA, CDR2 FQGNSA. The CDR3 sequence is CASSLANGGAQETQYF. The CDR3 nucleotides are TGTGCCAGCAGCTTAGCGAACGGGGGGGCCCAAGAGACCCAGTACTTC.

The chain is built from TRBV3-1 (or the pseudogene TRBV3-2) and TRBJ2-1; weak D call: TRBD1 (7 bases). The V end lost 6 bases, the J end lost 4 bases, and 19 bases lay between the germline ends. In germline, CDR1 is LGHDT, CDR2 YNNKEL (reference sequence). The CDR3 length is 16 residues. CDR3 sequence: CASRARAGQTYNEQFF. Written as DNA, the CDR3 is TGTGCCAGCAGGGCCCGGGCGGGACAGACATACAATGAGCAGTTCTTC.

The gene calls are TRBV11-3 and TRBJ2-1; 9 bases are shared with TRBD2. This CDR3 has 13 amino acids. Germline V CDR1 and CDR2: SGHNT, YENEEA. The V segment lost 0 bases and the J segment 9 bases; nucleotides outside the gene matches: 0. CDR3 DNA sequence: TGTGCCAGCAGCTTAGATAGCGGGGGTGAGCAGTTCTTC. Amino acids: CASSLDSGGEQFF.

The gene calls are TRBV3-1 (or the pseudogene TRBV3-2) and TRBJ1-2; 10 nucleotides match TRBD1. Germline V gene data show CDR1 as LGHDT and CDR2 as YNNKEL (reference sequence). The CDR3 runs to 15 residues. Trimming took 1 base from V and 5 from J; bases not matched to a gene: 4. The CDR3 protein is CASSQVGDRGYGYTF. CDR3 DNA sequence: TGTGCCAGCAGCCAAGTGGGGGACAGGGGTTATGGCTACACCTTC.

This clone was recorded a few times. V and J are TRBV4-1 and TRBJ2-5; 12 positions agree with TRBD2. This CDR3 region has 19 residues. CDR1 and CDR2 from the germline V gene are MGHRA and YSYEKL. The J segment lost 1 base and the V segment lost 0 bases, leaving 9 bases of the junction unmatched. The CDR3 loop is CASSQDPRRTSGTQETQYF. The DNA of the CDR3 is TGCGCCAGCAGCCAAGATCCCCGGCGGACTAGCGGGACCCAAGAGACCCAGTACTTC.

The chain combines TRBV4-1 with TRBJ2-7, with 11 bases aligning to TRBD1. This CDR3 has 14 amino acids. Per the germline V gene, CDR1 is MGHRA and CDR2 is YSYEKL. J was trimmed by 5 bases and V by 4 bases; bases with no gene match: 4. CDR3 region: CASSLRDRGDEQYF. The CDR3 coding sequence is TGCGCCAGCAGCCTACGGGACAGGGGGGACGAGCAGTACTTC.

The chain uses TRBV20-1 and TRBJ2-5, with a possible D match to TRBD2 (5 bases). The germline gives CDR1 DFQATT, CDR2 SNEGSKA (reference sequence). The ends were cut back, 6 bases at V and 5 bases at J, with 10 bases in the middle. The CDR3 runs to 11 residues. The CDR3, as DNA: TGCAGTGCCAATCAGCGGGAGACCCAGTACTTC. Its protein is CSANQRETQYF.